This T cell receptor (beta chain) was retrieved from a study of T-cell memory formation after mild COVID-19. Study-level information: TCR clusters largely stayed donor specific.

With respect to this clonotype: The antigen is not known.

The CDR3 extends over 13 amino acids. Per germline, CDR1 DFQATT and CDR2 SNEGSKA (reference sequence). The V end was cut by 7 bases, the J end by 0 bases, with 13 bases between. TCRdb re-called the 5' RACE reads through MiXCR, storing one row per CDR3 protein. The repertoire holds under 150,000 distinct CDR3 sequences, with 22% as singletons. Overall study results and limits: Several responding clones turned up in pre-infection memory, indicating that cross-reactive memory may have taken part. Day 15 to 85 contracting clones showed balanced CD4/CD8; later expanders leaned CD4+. Contracting CD8+ clones were enriched in EMRA, CD4+ mainly in CM and EM.

Sequencing used PBMCs or a T cell subset sorted from them (not recorded which). The chain couples TRBV20-1 to TRBJ2-7; perhaps TRBD2 as D (5 bases). The clonotype was recovered from a man aged 18 to 30 who had mild COVID-19 (a few samples of this study predate the infection). Cell type and time point are not known. The CDR3 DNA reads as TGCAGTGTTCGGACGGGGTTCTCCTACGAGCAGTACTTC. Amino acid sequence: CSVRTGFSYEQYF.